This T cell receptor (beta chain) originates from a study of cytomegalovirus exposure and HLA in healthy donors. Notes on this clone: Its antigen is unidentified.

This CDR3 region has 15 residues. Per germline, CDR1 ENHRY and CDR2 SYGVKD. V dropped 6 bases and J dropped 0; count of bases not matched to a gene: 6. Points from the study as a whole: The authors assumed roughly uniform sequencing depth across donors for presence/absence analyses.

In the PCR, 60 Vbeta and 13 Jbeta primers were used. Profiled with immunoSEQ multiplex PCR; TCRdb holds only in-frame clones, not every one. The repertoire holds under 150,000 clones, with more than 65% as singletons. The origin of this receptor is a man aged 18 to 30 in good health and CMV-seronegative. Material for sequencing was PBMCs. The J gene is TRBJ2-7, the V gene TRBV10-3; 9 bases agree with TRBD2. CDR3 DNA sequence: TGTGCCATCAGGGCGGGGGGGGTGAGCTCCTACGAGCAGTACTTC. Protein: CAIRAGGVSSYEQYF.